Here is one TCR beta chain with its context. This CDR3 is built from 16 residues. V lost 4 bases, J lost 6 bases, and 9 bases stayed unmatched. CDR1 is MNHEY and CDR2 is SMNVEV in the germline V gene (reference sequence). Clones were read by immunoSEQ multiplex PCR, and TCRdb kept only the in-frame ones, dropping some. In the table there are about 99,000 clones, almost 90% of which are singletons. This sample was included in a study of blood T cell repertoires in COVID-19. The chain carries TRBV27 and TRBJ1-6; 7 nucleotides align to TRBD1. Specimen: peripheral blood. The receptor comes from a man aged 50-59 years with COVID-19, enrolled during active disease. The CDR3 loop is CASSSASTGFNSPLHF. CDR3 nucleotide sequence: TGTGCCAGCAGTTCCGCCTCGACAGGGTTTAATTCACCCCTCCACTTT.